Listed here is a single T cell receptor beta chain. The antigen remains unidentified. This entry comes from a study of cytomegalovirus exposure and HLA in healthy donors. Study-level results: Cytomegalovirus status, reportedly, was diagnosed with high specificity and sensitivity by the classifier.

Both 60 Vbeta primers and 13 Jbeta primers went into the PCR. Sequencing was performed with immunoSEQ multiplex PCR; in TCRdb, only in-frame clones are kept and a portion is missing. The repertoire includes about 110,000 clones, approximately 80% of them detected once, and approximately 0.22% sits in the top ten. Deletions cut 3 bases from V and 1 base from J, with 6 bases between. CDR3 length: 13 amino acids. The germline CDR1 and CDR2 sequences are SGHTA and FQGNSA. The sample comprised PBMCs. The gene calls are TRBV7-2 and TRBJ1-1, with no clear D. The origin of this receptor is a man in his fifties or sixties in good health and CMV-seronegative. CDR3 loop: CASSFPRNTEAFF. The CDR3 nucleotides are TGTGCCAGCAGCTTCCCCAGGAACACTGAAGCTTTCTTT. The full variable domain, with the rest looked up from reference TRBV7-2 and TRBJ1-1, is GAGVSQSPSNKVTEKGKDVELRCDPISGHTALYWYRQSLGQGLEFLIYFQGNSAPDKSGLPSDRFSAERTGGSVSTLTIQRTQQEDSAVYLCASSFPRNTEAFFGQGTRLTVV.